The entry below describes one T cell receptor (beta chain). The antigen is not known. This sample stems from a study of T cell repertoires in cytomegalovirus infection. On the study more broadly: An indication of both CMV infection and matching HLA type came from public TCR beta signatures.

Whole-study findings and limits: Within the response measured ex vivo, HLA-C-restricted CMV-specific TCR beta clonotypes were dominant. Frequencies of public TCR beta families were cumulated, and this identified carriers of CMV plus the relevant HLA.

The V end was cut by 5 bases, the J end by 4 bases, with 11 bases between. The CDR3 runs to 14 residues. Using its own MiXCR run on the reads, TCRdb lists one record per CDR3 protein. The sample has around 230,000 distinct CDR3 sequences, 6% to 8% seen once. V and J are TRBV12-3 or TRBV12-4 and TRBJ2-2; D is undetermined. Specimen: PBMCs. The sequence derives from a human donor in good health (CMV status not recorded). Some clones in this sample may be carry-over from other donors' samples. CDR3 protein: CASSKGIPTGELFF. CDR3 DNA: TGTGCCAGCAGTAAAGGGATTCCCACCGGGGAGCTGTTTTTT.